This is a list of T cell receptor beta chains from one sample in a study of blood T cell repertoires in COVID-19. Libraries were prepared by immunoSEQ multiplex PCR; TCRdb keeps only in-frame clonotypes and omits some of them. The repertoire holds more than 95,000 clones, about 84% seen once, with approximately 5.3% in the top ten. The sequencing input was peripheral blood. The receptor set was obtained from a human donor in a cohort sampled during active COVID-19. The CDR3 runs from the conserved cysteine through the conserved F or W. D genes are given only for firm matches. Clone size, where shown, is once, few, many, or a class for clones that have expanded.

j_call: TRBJ1-3
d_call: TRBD1
clone_size: NA
v_call: TRBV3-1/TRBV3-2
cdr3_aa: CASSTGTAKFSGNTIYF
cdr3_nt: TGTGCCAGCAGCACGGGGACAGCGAAATTCTCTGGAAACACCATATATTTT

j_call: TRBJ1-1
d_call: NA
clone_size: NA
v_call: TRBV5-4
cdr3_aa: CASSIAGIFNTEAFF
cdr3_nt: TGTGCCAGCAGCATAGCGGGGATTTTTAACACTGAAGCTTTCTTT

j_call: TRBJ2-1
d_call: NA
clone_size: NA
v_call: TRBV5-4
cdr3_aa: CASSFPAEVEQFF
cdr3_nt: TGTGCCAGCAGCTTTCCAGCGGAGGTTGAGCAGTTCTTC

j_call: TRBJ2-5
d_call: NA
clone_size: NA
v_call: TRBV24-1
cdr3_aa: CATSDTNSGKQETQYF
cdr3_nt: TGTGCCACCAGTGACACCAACTCCGGGAAACAAGAGACCCAGTACTTC

j_call: TRBJ2-3
d_call: NA
clone_size: NA
v_call: TRBV29-1
cdr3_aa: CSVGGHSTDTQYF
cdr3_nt: TGCAGCGTTGGTGGACATAGCACAGATACGCAGTATTTT

j_call: TRBJ2-3
d_call: TRBD2
clone_size: NA
v_call: TRBV28
cdr3_aa: CASSPYRLAALADTQYF
cdr3_nt: TGTGCCAGCAGTCCATACCGACTAGCGGCCCTCGCAGATACGCAGTATTTT

j_call: TRBJ1-5
d_call: TRBD1
clone_size: few
v_call: TRBV19
cdr3_aa: CASRVEGQGDHQPQHF
cdr3_nt: TGTGCCAGTAGGGTCGAGGGACAGGGGGACCATCAGCCCCAGCATTTT

j_call: TRBJ2-1
d_call: TRBD2
clone_size: NA
v_call: TRBV18
cdr3_aa: CASSPRTSGNSYNEQFF
cdr3_nt: TGTGCCAGCTCACCGCGGACTAGCGGGAACTCCTACAATGAGCAGTTCTTC

j_call: TRBJ1-1
d_call: TRBD1
clone_size: NA
v_call: TRBV19
cdr3_aa: CASRKTGTDYGAFF
cdr3_nt: TGTGCCAGTAGGAAGACCGGGACAGATTATGGAGCTTTCTTT

j_call: TRBJ1-1
d_call: NA
clone_size: NA
v_call: TRBV2
cdr3_aa: CASCMNTEAFF
cdr3_nt: TGTGCCAGCTGTATGAACACTGAAGCTTTCTTT

j_call: TRBJ2-5
d_call: NA
clone_size: NA
v_call: TRBV1
cdr3_aa: CTSSQAAGVQETQYF
cdr3_nt: TGCACCAGCAGCCAAGCAGCGGGAGTGCAGGAGACCCAGTACTTC

j_call: TRBJ1-1
d_call: NA
clone_size: once
v_call: TRBV11-3
cdr3_aa: CASSLDWQGWALGAEAFF
cdr3_nt: TGTGCCAGCAGCTTAGATTGGCAGGGTTGGGCTCTCGGCGCTGAAGCTTTCTTT

j_call: TRBJ1-1
d_call: NA
clone_size: NA
v_call: TRBV6-5
cdr3_aa: CASSTHRVLNTEAFF
cdr3_nt: TGTGCCAGCAGTACCCACAGGGTACTGAACACTGAAGCTTTCTTT

j_call: TRBJ2-5
d_call: TRBD2
clone_size: once
v_call: TRBV30
cdr3_aa: CAWSGGLAGSKTQYF
cdr3_nt: TGTGCCTGGAGTGGGGGACTAGCGGGATCGAAGACCCAGTACTTC

j_call: TRBJ2-3
d_call: NA
clone_size: NA
v_call: TRBV19
cdr3_aa: CASSIGSIGDTQYF
cdr3_nt: TGTGCCAGTAGTATAGGTAGTATTGGAGATACGCAGTATTTT

j_call: TRBJ1-4
d_call: NA
clone_size: few
v_call: TRBV6-2/TRBV6-3
cdr3_aa: CASSQNEKLFF
cdr3_nt: TGTGCCAGCAGTCAAAATGAAAAACTGTTTTTT

j_call: TRBJ2-1
d_call: TRBD2
clone_size: NA
v_call: TRBV27
cdr3_aa: CASSFPGTSGYNEQFF
cdr3_nt: TGTGCCAGCAGTTTTCCCGGGACTAGCGGCTACAATGAGCAGTTCTTC

j_call: TRBJ2-7
d_call: NA
clone_size: NA
v_call: TRBV29-1
cdr3_aa: CSVEGLRASSRRDEQYF
cdr3_nt: TGCAGCGTTGAAGGCCTTCGTGCGAGTTCTCGGAGGGACGAGCAGTACTTC

j_call: TRBJ2-7
d_call: TRBD2
clone_size: few
v_call: TRBV6-2/TRBV6-3
cdr3_aa: CASSSTSGRDEQYF
cdr3_nt: TGTGCCAGCAGTTCTACTAGCGGGAGGGACGAGCAGTACTTC

j_call: TRBJ2-1
d_call: TRBD2
clone_size: NA
v_call: TRBV19
cdr3_aa: CASGPGLAALTLDNEQFF
cdr3_nt: TGTGCCAGTGGACCGGGACTAGCGGCACTTACGCTAGACAATGAGCAGTTCTTC